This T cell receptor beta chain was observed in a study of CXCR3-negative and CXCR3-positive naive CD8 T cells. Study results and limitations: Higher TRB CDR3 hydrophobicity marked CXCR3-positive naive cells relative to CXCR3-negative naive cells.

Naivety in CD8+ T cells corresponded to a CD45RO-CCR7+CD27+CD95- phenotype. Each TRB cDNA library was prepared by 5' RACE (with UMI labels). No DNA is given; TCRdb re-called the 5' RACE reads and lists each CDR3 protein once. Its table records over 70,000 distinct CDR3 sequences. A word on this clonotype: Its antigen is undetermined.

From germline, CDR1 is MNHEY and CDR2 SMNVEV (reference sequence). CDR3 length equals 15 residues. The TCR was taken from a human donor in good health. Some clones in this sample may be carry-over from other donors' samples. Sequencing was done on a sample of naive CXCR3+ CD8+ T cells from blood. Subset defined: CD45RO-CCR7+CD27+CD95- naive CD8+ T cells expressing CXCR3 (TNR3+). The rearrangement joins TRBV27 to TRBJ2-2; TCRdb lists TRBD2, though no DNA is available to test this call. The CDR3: CASRPGLADTGELFF.